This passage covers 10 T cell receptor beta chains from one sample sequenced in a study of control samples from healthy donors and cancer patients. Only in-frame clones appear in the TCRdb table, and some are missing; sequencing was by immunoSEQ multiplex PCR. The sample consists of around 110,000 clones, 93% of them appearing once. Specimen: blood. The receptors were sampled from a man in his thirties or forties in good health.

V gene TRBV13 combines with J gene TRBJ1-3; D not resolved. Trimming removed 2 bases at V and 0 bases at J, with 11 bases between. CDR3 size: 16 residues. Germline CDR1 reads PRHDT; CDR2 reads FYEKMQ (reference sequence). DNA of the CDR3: TGTGCCAGCAGCTTATTAGGTGGGTCCTCTGGAAACACCATATATTTT. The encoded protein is CASSLLGGSSGNTIYF.

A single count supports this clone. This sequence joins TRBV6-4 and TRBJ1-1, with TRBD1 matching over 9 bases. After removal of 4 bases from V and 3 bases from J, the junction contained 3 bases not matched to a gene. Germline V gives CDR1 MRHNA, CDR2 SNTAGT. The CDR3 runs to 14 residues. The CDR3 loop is CASSVDRGDTEAFF. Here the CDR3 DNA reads TGTGCCAGCAGTGTCGACAGGGGGGACACTGAAGCTTTCTTT.

CDR3 protein: CASSRGFNEKLFF. The DNA of the CDR3 is TGTGCCAGCAGTCGAGGGTTTAATGAAAAACTGTTTTTT. V is TRBV6-5 and J is TRBJ1-4; the D is unclear. There are 13 residues in the CDR3. In germline, CDR1 is MNHEY, CDR2 SVGAGI. V lost 5 bases and J 4 bases, leaving 8 bases between the germline ends.

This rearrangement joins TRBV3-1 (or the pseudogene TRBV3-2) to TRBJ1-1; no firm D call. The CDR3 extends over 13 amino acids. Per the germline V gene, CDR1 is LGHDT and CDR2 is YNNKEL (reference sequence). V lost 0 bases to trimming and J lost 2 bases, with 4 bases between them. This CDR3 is CASSQDRNTEAFF. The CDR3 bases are TGTGCCAGCAGCCAAGATCGAAACACTGAAGCTTTCTTT.

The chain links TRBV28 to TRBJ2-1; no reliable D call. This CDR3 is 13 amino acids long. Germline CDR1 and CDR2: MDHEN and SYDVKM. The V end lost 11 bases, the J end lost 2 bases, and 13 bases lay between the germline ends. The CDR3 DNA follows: TGTGCCGGGTCCGGTTTGGCCTACAATGAGCAGTTCTTC. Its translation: CAGSGLAYNEQFF.

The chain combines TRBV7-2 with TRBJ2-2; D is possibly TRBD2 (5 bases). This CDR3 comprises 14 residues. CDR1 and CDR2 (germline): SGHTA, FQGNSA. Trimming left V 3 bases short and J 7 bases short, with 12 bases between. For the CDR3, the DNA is TGTGCCAGCAGCTTGACGGGATTTGGCGGGGAGCTGTTTTTT. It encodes CASSLTGFGGELFF.

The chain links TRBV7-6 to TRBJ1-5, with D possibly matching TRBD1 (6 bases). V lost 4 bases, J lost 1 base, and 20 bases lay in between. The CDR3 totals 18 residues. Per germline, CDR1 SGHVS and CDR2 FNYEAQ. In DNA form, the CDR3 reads TGTGCCAGCAGCTCGATCCCAGGACAGACGGGGAGCAATCAGCCCCAGCATTTT. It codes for CASSSIPGQTGSNQPQHF. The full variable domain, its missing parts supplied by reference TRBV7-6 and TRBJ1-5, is GAGVSQSPRYKVTKRGQDVALRCDPISGHVSLYWYRQALGQGPEFLTYFNYEAQQDKSGLPNDRFSAERPEGSISTLTIQRTEQRDSAMYRCASSSIPGQTGSNQPQHFGDGTRLSIL.

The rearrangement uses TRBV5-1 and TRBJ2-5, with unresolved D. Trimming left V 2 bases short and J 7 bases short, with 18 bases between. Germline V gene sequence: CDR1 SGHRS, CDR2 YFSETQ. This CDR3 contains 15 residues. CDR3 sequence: CASSFHEPGEGTQYF. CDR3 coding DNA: TGCGCCAGCAGCTTCCACGAACCGGGTGAAGGGACCCAGTACTTC.

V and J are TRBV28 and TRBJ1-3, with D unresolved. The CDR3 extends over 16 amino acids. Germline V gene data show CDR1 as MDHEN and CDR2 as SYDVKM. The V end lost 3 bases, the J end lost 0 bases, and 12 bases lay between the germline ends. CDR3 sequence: CASSLDDTTSGNTIYF. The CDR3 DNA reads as TGTGCCAGCAGTTTGGACGACACCACCTCTGGAAACACCATATATTTT. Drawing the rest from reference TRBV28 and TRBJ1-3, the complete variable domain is DVKVTQSSRYLVKRTGEKVFLECVQDMDHENMFWYRQDPGLGLRLIYFSYDVKMKEKGDIPEGYSVSREKKERFSLILESASTNQTSMYLCASSLDDTTSGNTIYFGEGSWLTVV.

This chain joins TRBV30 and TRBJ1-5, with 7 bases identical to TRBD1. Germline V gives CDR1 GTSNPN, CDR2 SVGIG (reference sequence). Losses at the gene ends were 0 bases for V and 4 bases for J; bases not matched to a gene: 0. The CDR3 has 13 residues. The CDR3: CAWSVQGNQPQHF. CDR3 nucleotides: TGTGCCTGGAGTGTACAGGGGAATCAGCCCCAGCATTTT.